These 10 T cell receptor beta chains were all obtained from the same sample, sequenced in a study of blood T cell repertoires in COVID-19. Some clones are missing from TCRdb's copy, which holds only in-frame ones; the method was immunoSEQ multiplex PCR. The table has about 140,000 clones, just under 90% seen once. The sample was peripheral blood. The receptors were gathered from a middle-aged woman with acute or convalescent COVID-19.

The chain has TRBV4-2 and TRBJ2-6; tentative D call: TRBD2 (6 bases). V lost 3 bases and J lost 2, with 17 bases in between. Per germline, CDR1 LGHNA and CDR2 YNFKEQ. The CDR3 length is 18 residues. The CDR3 protein is CASSHRSGTGAGANVLTF. The DNA for the CDR3 is TGTGCCAGCAGCCATCGGTCCGGGACTGGGGCTGGGGCCAACGTCCTGACTTTC.

V is TRBV7-6 and J is TRBJ2-5, with 7 bases fitting TRBD2. This CDR3 has 17 amino acids. Looked up from germline, CDR1 is SGHVS and CDR2 is FNYEAQ. V gave up 2 bases and J gave up 5 bases; unmatched junction bases: 14. The CDR3 DNA follows: TGTGCCAGCAGCTTAAGTTTGGCTAGCGGCTTGGGGGAGACCCAGTACTTC. Protein sequence: CASSLSLASGLGETQYF.

The count of this clone is one. The identical CDR3 is also encoded by other nucleotide sequences in the sample. The chain links TRBV30 to TRBJ2-2; D is unclear. Trimming removed 2 bases at V and 4 bases at J, with 5 bases between. Germline CDR1 reads GTSNPN; CDR2 reads SVGIG (reference sequence). CDR3 size: 12 residues. This CDR3 reads CAWSLSTGELFF. CDR3 DNA sequence: TGTGCCTGGAGTCTTAGCACCGGGGAGCTGTTTTTT.

The chain carries TRBV29-1 and TRBJ1-2; 7 bases match TRBD1. With 1 base clipped from V and 6 bases from J, the junction kept 8 bases outside the gene matches. CDR1 and CDR2 from the germline V gene are SQVTM and ANQGSEA. CDR3 length equals 14 residues. The CDR3 DNA reads TGCAGCGTTGAAGGGGAGACAGGGTTCAATGGCTACACCTTC. Translation gives CSVEGETGFNGYTF.

The rearrangement joins TRBV6-5 to TRBJ2-7, with 9 positions matching TRBD1. This CDR3 comprises 14 residues. V lost 7 bases, J lost 5 bases, and 9 bases stayed unmatched. CDR1 and CDR2 from the germline V gene are MNHEY and SVGAGI. The CDR3 loop reads CASTSRDRAHEQYF. The CDR3 coding sequence is TGTGCCAGCACTAGCCGGGACAGGGCCCACGAGCAGTACTTC.

The chain uses TRBV5-8 and TRBJ1-2; D unresolved. This CDR3 is built from 12 residues. The V gene lost 4 bases and the J gene lost 7 bases, with 11 bases spanning the gap. Germline V gene lookup returns CDR1 SGHTS and CDR2 YDEGEE. The CDR3 protein is CASSTGGGGYTF. In DNA, the CDR3 is TGTGCCAGCAGCACGGGTGGAGGTGGCTACACCTTC.

The rearrangement links TRBV27 to TRBJ1-4; D is perhaps TRBD1 (6 bases). Trimming pared 0 bases from V and 10 bases from J, leaving 15 bases between. Germline assignment: CDR1 MNHEY and CDR2 SMNVEV (reference sequence). The CDR3 loop spans 15 amino acids. CDR3 in DNA: TGTGCCAGCAGTTTATCGGGACATCCCGGCGGAAAACTGTTTTTT. It specifies CASSLSGHPGGKLFF.

The gene calls are TRBV28 and TRBJ2-3, with 9 bases fitting TRBD2. V shed 5 bases, J shed 2 bases, and the junction held 8 bases outside the gene matches. The germline V gene encodes CDR1 MDHEN and CDR2 SYDVKM. This CDR3 has 16 amino acids. The CDR3 nucleotides are TGTGCCAGCAGTCCAACTAGCGGGCTGTACACAGATACGCAGTATTTT. Translating it yields CASSPTSGLYTDTQYF.

This sequence joins TRBV5-1 and TRBJ2-1; 7 bases align to TRBD2. This CDR3 is built from 14 residues. J gave up 7 bases and V 0 bases, and 4 bases lay outside the gene matches. Looked up from germline, CDR1 is SGHRS and CDR2 is YFSETQ. CDR3 nucleotide sequence: TGCGCCAGCAGCTTGGAAACTAGCGTGAATGAGCAGTTCTTC. It translates to CASSLETSVNEQFF.

The genes are TRBV7-8 and TRBJ2-5; tentative D call: TRBD2 (5 bases). The germline V and J ends were trimmed by 2 bases and 8 bases, with 21 bases remaining between them. The CDR3 loop spans 16 amino acids. Per germline, CDR1 SGHVS and CDR2 FQNEAQ. The CDR3, as DNA: TGTGCCAGCAGCTTATATGTGGGAGCCCCCTCAAGTACCCAGTACTTC. This translates into CASSLYVGAPSSTQYF.